The present T cell receptor beta chain was sequenced within a study of blood T cell repertoires in COVID-19 (dated by TCRdb to the early 2020s). For the wider study: The collaborator samples originated in the United States, Italy and Spain and spanned the acute and convalescent phases of COVID-19. The repertoires were made available in a free public database intended to serve as a resource for research on the immune response to SARS-CoV-2. The prospective study material was composed of cDNA or gDNA derived from T cells, B-cell-depleted T cells, or PBMCs. A de-identified subject ID, COVID-19 status, age in years and sex were almost always included in the sample metadata. HLA class I and class II types, where available, came from metadata supplied by the sample provider rather than from assay-based typing. Deeply sampled blood TCRbeta repertoires from subjects exposed to, actively infected with, or recovered from COVID-19 were included in the dataset. Samples were obtained from the ongoing ImmuneRACE study (first 160 participants) and from over 1,000 subjects provided by 6 global collaborators.

Including cysteine and phenylalanine, the CDR3 has 14 amino acids. Only the CDR3 part of the read is kept: 42 bases, read in frame from the first base. Ends trimmed: V by 4 bases, J by 9 bases; bases unmatched to a gene: 9. The germline V gene yields SNHLY for CDR1 and FYNNEI for CDR2. Collaborating institutions collected whole blood in K2EDTA tubes following their own protocols. Collaborator samples were shipped for TCRbeta analysis as frozen whole blood, isolated PBMCs, or DNA extracted from either sample type. The immunoSEQ Assay, a bias-controlled multiplex PCR, was used to amplify TCRbeta CDR3 regions from genomic DNA. Per the authors' processing: Nucleated cell counts per sample were estimated from amplification of reference gene primers within the assay. Sequence reads were collapsed and filtered to measure the absolute abundance of every unique TCRbeta CDR3 rearrangement. For each sample, productive Simpson clonality was calculated as the square root of Simpson's diversity index over productive rearrangements. In TCRdb, the immuneACCESS table is reduced to in-frame sequences with V and J assigned. These tables do not hold every clone; where another copy was compared, an unresolved V gene accounts for under half, and the others remain unexplained. The V and J calls and clone size come from that table; D and trimming were worked out from the DNA. Within this sample are around 56,000 clones, with around 87% of them counted one time only. Jointly, the top ten make up less than 7% of the sample.

What the authors observed across the whole study: The amount of clinical and demographic metadata varied by source and participant and was provided uncurated.

For this clone: No cognate antigen has been identified for it. No much larger clone exists at a distance of one base, and base qualities are not known.

The sequencing sample was made of peripheral blood. The sequence links TRBV2 to TRBJ1-5; 7 middle bases align to TRBD1. The TCR sequence derives from a man between 60 and 75 years old with active or convalescent COVID-19. The DNA sequence is TGTGCCAGCAGTGGTAGACAGGGCTGGGGGCCCCAGCATTTT. This codes for CASSGRQGWGPQHF.